These 19 T cell receptor beta chains share one sample of origin, sequenced in a study of CXCR3-negative and CXCR3-positive naive CD8 T cells. cDNA libraries for TRB were generated by 5' RACE incorporating UMI labels. TCRdb re-called the 5' RACE reads and gives one entry per CDR3 protein, without DNA. This sample's table has 130,000 or so distinct CDR3 sequences. The sequenced sample was naive CXCR3- CD8+ T cells from blood. Subset here: CD45RO-CCR7+CD27+CD95- naive CD8+ T cells lacking CXCR3 (TNR3-). These receptors all come from a human donor in good health. Some clones in this sample may be carry-over from other donors' samples.

The J gene is TRBJ2-1, the V gene TRBV7-9; TCRdb picks TRBD2, but there is no DNA to check that call. The germline V gene has CDR1 SEHNR and CDR2 FQNEAQ (reference sequence). The CDR3 spans 15 residues. CDR3 amino acids: CASDSTSASYNEQFF.

The gene calls are TRBV28 and TRBJ2-1; TCRdb calls TRBD1, which cannot be checked without DNA. CDR3 length: 13 residues. Germline V gene data show CDR1 as MDHEN and CDR2 as SYDVKM. CDR3 in amino acids: CASSTTGGNEQFF.

This chain's CDR3 is CASTPGTGFTSSYEQYF. V gene TRBV28 combines with J gene TRBJ2-7; TCRdb selects TRBD1, and the lack of DNA leaves this call unchecked. The germline gives CDR1 MDHEN, CDR2 SYDVKM. The CDR3 length is 17 residues. Complete variable domain (other parts from reference TRBV28 and TRBJ2-7): DVKVTQSSRYLVKRTGEKVFLECVQDMDHENMFWYRQDPGLGLRLIYFSYDVKMKEKGDIPEGYSVSREKKERFSLILESASTNQTSMYLCASTPGTGFTSSYEQYFGPGTRLTVT.

This sequence joins TRBV7-3 and TRBJ2-2; there is no DNA to check the TCRdb D call of TRBD2. The CDR3 has 18 amino acids. In germline, CDR1 is SGHTA, CDR2 FQGTGA. The CDR3 region is CASSFLPLAGGNTGELFF.

V is TRBV5-5 and J is TRBJ2-7; TCRdb's D call of TRBD1 is untestable without DNA. The CDR3 loop spans 21 amino acids. Germline V CDR1 and CDR2: SGHKS, YYEKEE (reference sequence). This CDR3 reads CASSWRPYRGSEVAGSYEQYF.

This chain joins TRBV20-1 and TRBJ2-5; TCRdb's D gene call, TRBD1, goes unchecked for lack of DNA. In germline, CDR1 is DFQATT, CDR2 SNEGSKA (reference sequence). The CDR3 spans 16 residues. The CDR3: CSARDWSERGEETQYF.

The gene calls are TRBV23-1 and TRBJ2-3; the TRBD1 assignment by TCRdb is unverifiable without DNA. TRBV23-1 is designated an ORF whose function remains uncertain. This CDR3 is built from 13 residues. The CDR3 region is CASTIPDTDTQYF.

The rearrangement joins TRBV4-3 to TRBJ2-2; TCRdb indicates TRBD1, and absent DNA this call remains unverified. The V gene's germline CDR1 is LGHNA and CDR2 YSLEER. The CDR3 has 17 residues. This CDR3 reads CASSQGVGDLNTGELLF.

The rearrangement uses TRBV7-6 and TRBJ2-7. The CDR3 is 13 residues long. Germline-derived CDR1 and CDR2 are SGHVS and FNYEAQ. CDR3 sequence: CASSSRVGYEQYF. The variable domain in full, completed from reference TRBV7-6 and TRBJ2-7, reads GAGVSQSPRYKVTKRGQDVALRCDPISGHVSLYWYRQALGQGPEFLTYFNYEAQQDKSGLPNDRFSAERPEGSISTLTIQRTEQRDSAMYRCASSSRVGYEQYFGPGTRLTVT.

The V gene is TRBV6-2 or TRBV6-3, the J gene TRBJ2-7; TCRdb names TRBD1, which stays unverified in the absence of DNA. The CDR3 has 17 residues. Germline loops: CDR1 MNHEY, CDR2 SVGEGT. The CDR3 sequence is CASSYPQWDRKRHEQYF.

The rearrangement links TRBV9 to TRBJ2-5; TCRdb's D call of TRBD2 is untestable without DNA. The CDR3 spans 15 residues. Looked up from germline, CDR1 is SGDLS and CDR2 is YYNGEE. The CDR3 region is CASSGGDLRGGTQYF.

The chain joins TRBV12-3 or TRBV12-4 to TRBJ2-7; TCRdb returns TRBD1, unconfirmable since there is no DNA. The length of the CDR3 is 16 residues. CDR3 sequence reads: CASSLSGPGRSYEQYF.

The chain links TRBV29-1 to TRBJ1-1. The germline gives CDR1 SQVTM, CDR2 ANQGSEA. This CDR3 region has 12 residues. This CDR3 reads CSVVVANTEAFF.

This rearrangement joins TRBV29-1 to TRBJ2-3; TCRdb's D call of TRBD1 is untestable without DNA. The germline V gene encodes CDR1 SQVTM and CDR2 ANQGSEA. The length of the CDR3 is 15 residues. The CDR3 here is CSAEPGTGLTDTQYF.

The chain joins TRBV9 to TRBJ2-7; TCRdb designates TRBD1, a call that cannot be tested without DNA. This CDR3 comprises 15 residues. Germline CDR1 SGDLS, CDR2 YYNGEE. CDR3 in amino acids: CASSSQTGYEGEQYF. Full variable domain (missing parts from reference TRBV9 and TRBJ2-7): DSGVTQTPKHLITATGQRVTLRCSPRSGDLSVYWYQQSLDQGLQFLIQYYNGEERAKGNILERFSAQQFPDLHSELNLSSLELGDSALYFCASSSQTGYEGEQYFGPGTRLTVT.

The rearrangement joins TRBV5-1 to TRBJ2-1; the D gene TCRdb calls, TRBD1, cannot be checked with no DNA. The V gene's germline CDR1 is SGHRS and CDR2 YFSETQ. CDR3 length: 15 residues. CDR3 protein: CASRPGTGDYNEQFF. Combining the CDR3 with reference TRBV5-1 and TRBJ2-1 gives the whole variable domain KAGVTQTPRYLIKTRGQQVTLSCSPISGHRSVSWYQQTPGQGLQFLFEYFSETQRNKGNFPGRFSGRQFSNSRSEMNVSTLELGDSALYLCASRPGTGDYNEQFFGPGTRLTVL.

This chain links TRBV29-1 with TRBJ2-7; TCRdb's D gene call, TRBD1, goes unchecked for lack of DNA. Germline assignment: CDR1 SQVTM and CDR2 ANQGSEA. CDR3 length: 16 amino acids. CDR3 residues: CSVEGGGTGPPYEQYF.

CDR3 sequence: CASSLGRDEQFF. The rearrangement uses TRBV6-6 and TRBJ2-1; TCRdb selects TRBD1, and the lack of DNA leaves this call unchecked. CDR3 length: 12 residues. The germline gives CDR1 MNHNY, CDR2 SVGAGI (reference sequence).

The chain is built from TRBV28 and TRBJ2-7; the TCRdb call, TRBD1, lacks DNA for checking. CDR1 MDHEN and CDR2 SYDVKM come from the germline V gene. CDR3 size: 15 residues. This chain's CDR3 is CASSYRGRRSYEQYF.